These 12 T cell receptor beta chains originate from one sample sequenced in a study of cytomegalovirus exposure and HLA in healthy donors. Both 60 Vbeta primers and 13 Jbeta primers went into the PCR. Here immunoSEQ multiplex PCR was the method, and the copy in TCRdb shows in-frame clones only, minus some. The repertoire has fewer than 100,000 clones, about 76% of them found once; the top ten carry more than 6%. The sequencing sample was made of PBMCs. These receptors originate from a man aged 35 to 55 in good health and CMV-seropositive.

The V and J genes are TRBV7-2 and TRBJ1-4, with 7 bases that match TRBD1. V trimming: 5 bases; J trimming: 3 bases; junction bases outside the gene matches: 15. This CDR3 contains 18 residues. CDR1 and CDR2 from the germline V gene are SGHTA and FQGNSA. CDR3 sequence (DNA): TGTGCCAGCAGCCCATCAATTACAGGGGTTGTTTCTAATGAAAAACTGTTTTTT. As protein: CASSPSITGVVSNEKLFF.

The chain carries TRBV2 and TRBJ2-7, with 10 nucleotides matching TRBD2. CDR1 and CDR2 (germline): SNHLY, FYNNEI. J lost 4 bases, V lost 1 base, and 4 bases had no gene match. The CDR3 contains 15 residues. The CDR3 region is CASSEGSGGSYEQYF. The DNA for the CDR3 is TGTGCCAGCAGTGAAGGTAGCGGGGGGAGTTACGAGCAGTACTTC.

This clone was counted a single time. The chain uses TRBV2 and TRBJ2-3; 8 nucleotides agree with TRBD2. V gave up 5 bases and J gave up 6 bases; unmatched junction bases: 7. CDR3 length equals 14 residues. Per germline, CDR1 SNHLY and CDR2 FYNNEI. CDR3 loop: CASSPQRGFDTQYF. The DNA for the CDR3 is TGTGCCAGCAGTCCCCAGCGGGGGTTTGATACGCAGTATTTT.

This sequence joins TRBV6-1 and TRBJ2-2, with 9 positions matching TRBD2. With 4 bases clipped from V and 6 bases from J, the junction kept 15 bases outside the gene matches. There are 18 residues in the CDR3. CDR1 is MNHNS, CDR2 SASEGT, per germline. The CDR3 region is CASSGSSGTLSESGELFF. In DNA, the CDR3 is TGTGCCAGCAGTGGTTCTAGCGGGACCCTCTCCGAATCCGGGGAGCTGTTTTTT.

The V and J genes are TRBV6-5 and TRBJ2-1; TRBD1 matches 12 bases. V lost 5 bases and J lost 7; bases outside the gene matches: 6. Germline V gene lookup returns CDR1 MNHEY and CDR2 SVGAGI. The CDR3 runs to 15 residues. The CDR3 nucleotides are TGTGCCAGCAGTAGGGGGACAGGGGGCAGGAATGAGCAGTTCTTC. As protein: CASSRGTGGRNEQFF.

V gene TRBV13 combines with J gene TRBJ1-2, with 8 bases matching TRBD1. CDR3 size: 15 residues. In germline, CDR1 is PRHDT, CDR2 FYEKMQ (reference sequence). Trimming at V came to 5 bases and at J to 4 bases, leaving 9 bases not matched to a gene. This CDR3 is CASSPSGGVGYGYTF. CDR3 bases: TGTGCCAGCAGCCCGTCAGGGGGCGTCGGCTATGGCTACACCTTC. The full variable domain, completed using reference TRBV13 and TRBJ1-2, is AAGVIQSPRHLIKEKRETATLKCYPIPRHDTVYWYQQGPGQDPQFLISFYEKMQSDKGSIPDRFSAQQFSDYHSELNMSSLELGDSALYFCASSPSGGVGYGYTFGSGTRLTVV.

This clone has just a few counts. The CDR3 protein is CASSSGWPRTGTTNYGYTF. The CDR3 DNA reads as TGTGCCAGCAGCTCCGGCTGGCCCCGGACAGGAACTACTAACTATGGCTACACCTTC. The chain employs TRBV7-9 and TRBJ1-2; 7 nucleotides align to TRBD1. The CDR3 is 19 residues long. Germline CDR1 is SEHNR and CDR2 is FQNEAQ (reference sequence). V dropped 4 bases and J dropped 0; count of bases not matched to a gene: 17.

The V call is TRBV5-1, the J call TRBJ1-1, with no clear D. Per the germline V gene, CDR1 is SGHRS and CDR2 is YFSETQ. CDR3 size: 15 residues. Trimming cost V 5 bases and J 1 base, with 15 bases left between them. The CDR3 loop is CASSLAGSQNTEAFF. In DNA, the CDR3 is TGCGCCAGCAGTCTTGCGGGCAGCCAGAACACTGAAGCTTTCTTT.

The chain joins TRBV7-2 to TRBJ2-7, with TRBD2 identical over 10 bases. With 5 bases clipped from V and 0 bases from J, the junction kept 4 bases outside the gene matches. The CDR3 totals 15 residues. Per germline, CDR1 SGHTA and CDR2 FQGNSA. The CDR3 coding sequence is TGTGCCAGCAGCCCTAGCGGGGGTAACTCCTACGAGCAGTACTTC. Its translation: CASSPSGGNSYEQYF.

A note on this clone: Compared with germline, one end of the junction differs, possibly owing to a read error. The chain joins TRBV7-3 to TRBJ1-6, with 7 nucleotides matching TRBD1. The CDR3 is 15 amino acids. CDR1 SGHTA and CDR2 FQGTGA come from the germline V gene. This CDR3 is CAGSLTPGGRSPLHF. The CDR3 DNA is TGTGCCGGCAGCTTAACTCCAGGGGGTCGATCACCCCTCCACTTT.

The chain couples TRBV7-2 to TRBJ1-1; D is unresolved. CDR3 length equals 13 residues. Germline V gives CDR1 SGHTA, CDR2 FQGNSA. V was shortened by 4 bases and J by 5 bases, with 11 bases between the two germline ends. CDR3 sequence: CASSWEKRTEAFF. The CDR3 bases are TGTGCCAGCAGCTGGGAGAAACGGACTGAAGCTTTCTTT. The whole variable domain, filled in from reference TRBV7-2 and TRBJ1-1, reads GAGVSQSPSNKVTEKGKDVELRCDPISGHTALYWYRQSLGQGLEFLIYFQGNSAPDKSGLPSDRFSAERTGGSVSTLTIQRTQQEDSAVYLCASSWEKRTEAFFGQGTRLTVV.

DNA for the CDR3: TGTGCCAGCAGCCGTCAGTCCTACGAGCAGTACTTC. It codes for CASSRQSYEQYF. The chain joins TRBV7-9 to TRBJ2-7; the D is unclear. CDR1 and CDR2 (germline): SEHNR, FQNEAQ (reference sequence). Trimming shortened V by 5 bases and J by 1 base, and 6 bases separated the two germline ends. The CDR3 has 12 residues.